This is a list of T cell receptor beta chains from one sample in a study of tumor-infiltrating lymphocytes in primary liver carcinoma. TCRdb re-derived calls from the multiplex PCR reads in MiXCR, one entry per CDR3 protein. The sample has about 300,000 distinct CDR3 sequences, approximately 65% seen once. The specimen sequenced was peripheral blood. Receptors originate from a man aged 35-49 years with primary liver carcinoma and hepatitis B virus infection. Each CDR3 is given with its conserved first and last residue. The D gene is left open where the match is weak. Rows may omit the clone size; those that give it use once, few, many or a size class.

>18|-|many|TRBV4-2|TRBJ2-1
TGTGCCAGCAGCCAAGACCAATGGAGGGATTCTAGATACAATGAGCAGTTCTTC
CASSQDQWRDSRYNEQFF
>15|TRBD2|-|TRBV6-5|TRBJ2-3
TGTGCCAGCAGGGTTACCGGGAGGCTCACAGATACGCAGTATTTT
CASRVTGRLTDTQYF
>12|-|-|TRBV20-1|TRBJ2-3
TGCAGTGTATCCCAGCCCACAGATACGCAGTATTTT
CSVSQPTDTQYF
>16|TRBD2|many|TRBV5-4|TRBJ2-1
TGTGCCAGCAGCTCCCAAACTAGCGGGAGGGCTCTTGAGCAGTTCTTC
CASSSQTSGRALEQFF
>15|-|-|TRBV12-3/TRBV12-4|TRBJ1-6
TGTGCCGGCTCCCGCCGGGGGTATTATAATTCACAGCTCTACTTT
CAGSRRGYYNSQLYF
>15|-|few|TRBV6-1|TRBJ2-7
TGTGCCAGCAGTTCCTCCGGGACCCCACCAGACGAGCAGTACTTC
CASSSSGTPPDEQYF
>15|-|-|TRBV2|TRBJ2-7
TGTGCCAGCAAAGGACCTCCTAGCGTGGCCTACGAGCAGTACTTC
CASKGPPSVAYEQYF
>17|TRBD2|-|TRBV5-5|TRBJ2-5
TGTGCCAGCAGCTTAAGACTAGCGGGAGGGCCGATGGAGACCCAGTACTTC
CASSLRLAGGPMETQYF
>13|TRBD1|-|TRBV29-1|TRBJ1-1
TGCAACGTGGGGGACAGGGGCGGCACTGAAGCTTTCTTT
CNVGDRGGTEAFF
>12|TRBD1|-|TRBV28|TRBJ2-7
TGTGCCAGCAGGGACAGGTCCTACGGGCAGTACTTC
CASRDRSYGQYF
>15|-|many|TRBV11-2|TRBJ1-1
TGTGCCAGCACCCTCCGAACAGGGATCGACACTGAAGCTTTCTTT
CASTLRTGIDTEAFF
>16|TRBD2|once|TRBV5-6|TRBJ2-5
TGTGCCAGCAGCTGGAGGCCGGGACTAGTTCAAGAGACCCAGTACTTC
CASSWRPGLVQETQYF
>13|-|few|TRBV9|TRBJ2-5
TGTGCCAGCAGCGTACAGGTCCTAGGGACCCAGTACTTC
CASSVQVLGTQYF
>15|-|-|TRBV29-1|TRBJ1-1
TGCAGCGTTGAAGGGACTCAGGTCCCCTTTCGTGAAGCTTTCTTT
CSVEGTQVPFREAFF